These 8 T cell receptor beta chains were sequenced from one sample in a study of shared clonotypes between healthy human individuals. Method: immunoSEQ multiplex PCR; TCRdb's copy keeps in-frame clones and lacks some. This sample yields about 2 million clones, of which roughly 95% are seen a single time; 0.1% to 0.15% belongs to the top ten. Sequenced: naive CD4+ T cells sorted from blood. Described subset: CD45RA+ positively selected. Every receptor here comes from a man aged 18 to 30 in good health.

The rearrangement joins TRBV28 to TRBJ1-5, with D maybe TRBD1 (6 bases). With 1 base removed from V and 3 bases from J, the gap between germline ends came to 13 bases. This CDR3 has 16 amino acids. Germline V gene sequence: CDR1 MDHEN, CDR2 SYDVKM. In DNA form, the CDR3 reads TGTGCCAGCAGTTTATTGGGGAGGACAGACAATCAGCCCCAGCATTTT. Translation: CASSLLGRTDNQPQHF.

This sequence joins TRBV5-6 and TRBJ2-7; 11 bases match TRBD1. V dropped 5 bases and J dropped 0; count of bases not matched to a gene: 13. The CDR3 totals 18 residues. Germline-derived CDR1 and CDR2 are SGHDT and YYEEEE. The CDR3 bases are TGTGCCAGCAGTCCTGGGACAGGGGGGAGGGATTTCTCCTACGAGCAGTACTTC. This gives the protein CASSPGTGGRDFSYEQYF.

The rearrangement joins TRBV5-1 to TRBJ2-3; TRBD2 matches 11 bases. This CDR3 comprises 17 residues. Germline V gene data show CDR1 as SGHRS and CDR2 as YFSETQ. V lost 4 bases to trimming and J lost 3 bases; unmatched junction nucleotides: 10. The CDR3 DNA sequence: TGCGCCAGCAGCCTCACTGGCGTAGCGGGAGGGACAGATACGCAGTATTTT. Its translation is CASSLTGVAGGTDTQYF.

V is TRBV5-4 and J is TRBJ1-5; 8 nucleotides agree with TRBD1. CDR1 and CDR2 (germline): SGHNT, YYREEE (reference sequence). The CDR3 extends over 14 amino acids. Trimming removed 4 bases from V and 4 bases from J; junction bases left unmatched: 4. This CDR3 reads CASSPGQANQPQHF. CDR3 nucleotides: TGTGCCAGCAGCCCGGGACAGGCTAATCAGCCCCAGCATTTT.

There are a few counts of this clone. The chain joins TRBV19 to TRBJ2-2; D call uncertain. Germline lookup yields CDR1 LNHDA and CDR2 SQIVND (reference sequence). Trimming pared 7 bases from V and 0 bases from J, leaving 9 bases between. The CDR3 loop spans 14 amino acids. CDR3 in DNA: TGTGCCAGTAATCCAACCTCGAACACCGGGGAGCTGTTTTTT. It specifies CASNPTSNTGELFF.

This clone occurred a few times. Other DNA sequences from this sample encode an identical CDR3 as well. The chain joins TRBV18 to TRBJ1-1; 8 bases line up with TRBD1. This CDR3 comprises 13 residues. J gave up 3 bases and V 3 bases, and 0 bases lay outside the gene matches. Per the germline V gene, CDR1 is KGHSH and CDR2 is LQKENI. CDR3 sequence: CASSPDRDTEAFF. The CDR3 DNA follows: TGTGCCAGCTCACCGGACAGGGACACTGAAGCTTTCTTT.

The chain links TRBV29-1 to TRBJ1-2; D is unresolved. Germline CDR1 reads SQVTM; CDR2 reads ANQGSEA. V gave up 7 bases and J gave up 0 bases, with 9 bases separating them. The CDR3 length is 12 residues. CDR3 region: CSARYTNYGYTF. The CDR3 coding sequence is TGCAGCGCCAGATACACTAACTATGGCTACACCTTC.

This rearrangement joins TRBV19 to TRBJ2-2, with D perhaps TRBD2 (6 bases). The V gene's germline CDR1 is LNHDA and CDR2 SQIVND (reference sequence). CDR3 size: 14 residues. Trimming stripped 7 bases from V and 1 base from J, with 10 bases between. DNA for the CDR3: TGTGCCAGTATCGGGCGGGGGAACACCGGGGAGCTGTTTTTT. Translating gives CASIGRGNTGELFF.